This entry lists 28 T cell receptor beta chains sequenced from one sample in a study of cytomegalovirus exposure and HLA in healthy donors. The assay was immunoSEQ multiplex PCR, and TCRdb's table has in-frame clones only and misses some. The table shows 100,000 to 150,000 clones, with about 88% occurring only once. The material sequenced was PBMCs. Source of these receptors: a woman younger than 35 in good health and CMV-seronegative.

The V call is TRBV5-1, the J call TRBJ2-1, with 10 bases identical to TRBD1. This CDR3 region has 15 residues. Germline V CDR1 and CDR2: SGHRS, YFSETQ. V gave up 4 bases and J gave up 4 bases; unmatched junction bases: 5. Here the CDR3 DNA reads TGCGCCAGCAGCCCAGGACAGGGGGGTTACAATGAGCAGTTCTTC. It codes for CASSPGQGGYNEQFF. The variable domain in full, with the rest retrieved from reference TRBV5-1 and TRBJ2-1, is KAGVTQTPRYLIKTRGQQVTLSCSPISGHRSVSWYQQTPGQGLQFLFEYFSETQRNKGNFPGRFSGRQFSNSRSEMNVSTLELGDSALYLCASSPGQGGYNEQFFGPGTRLTVL.

The chain employs TRBV9 and TRBJ1-6, with 7 bases matching TRBD1. This CDR3 is 15 amino acids long. V gave up 0 bases and J gave up 7 bases; unmatched junction bases: 4. Looked up from germline, CDR1 is SGDLS and CDR2 is YYNGEE. The chain's CDR3 is CASSVEGTANSPLHF. In DNA, the CDR3 is TGTGCCAGCAGCGTAGAGGGGACAGCGAATTCACCCCTCCACTTT.

The chain combines TRBV29-1 with TRBJ1-5, with no clear D. V lost 4 bases, J lost 4 bases, and 11 bases lay in between. The CDR3 has 13 residues. Per the germline V gene, CDR1 is SQVTM and CDR2 is ANQGSEA. The CDR3 DNA sequence: TGCAGCGTTGTTTCTGGAGTGAATCAGCCCCAGCATTTT. Protein: CSVVSGVNQPQHF.

The chain employs TRBV7-9 and TRBJ1-2; D is undetermined. Between the trimmed V and J ends, which lost 4 bases and 2 bases, there was a span of 8 bases. CDR3 length: 13 residues. CDR1 is SEHNR and CDR2 is FQNEAQ in the germline V gene (reference sequence). The CDR3 reads CASSSGGNYGYTF. In DNA, the CDR3 is TGTGCCAGCAGCTCCGGCGGCAACTATGGCTACACCTTC.

CDR3: CASRASYNEQFF. The CDR3 DNA follows: TGTGCCAGCAGGGCCTCCTACAATGAGCAGTTCTTC. The chain employs TRBV2 and TRBJ2-1, with unresolved D. The CDR3 has 12 residues. Germline-derived CDR1 and CDR2 are SNHLY and FYNNEI. V was pared by 6 bases and J by 0 bases, with 3 bases between.

This clone has just one count. The rearrangement links TRBV7-3 to TRBJ2-7; 8 bases are shared with TRBD2. The germline V gene has CDR1 SGHTA and CDR2 FQGTGA. Trimming removed 5 bases from V and 4 bases from J; junction bases left unmatched: 19. This CDR3 has 18 amino acids. DNA for the CDR3: TGTGCCAGCAGCCCGGTCCGGGTCGGGGGGGGCTGGAGGTACGAGCAGTACTTC. It specifies CASSPVRVGGGWRYEQYF. The full variable domain, in which reference TRBV7-3 and TRBJ2-7 provide the parts outside the CDR3, is GAGVSQTPSNKVTEKGKYVELRCDPISGHTALYWYRQSLGQGPEFLIYFQGTGAADDSGLPNDRFFAVRPEGSVSTLKIQRTERGDSAVYLCASSPVRVGGGWRYEQYFGPGTRLTVT.

J is TRBJ1-2 and V is TRBV27, with 11 bases lining up with TRBD1. CDR3 length: 15 amino acids. The germline V gene has CDR1 MNHEY and CDR2 SMNVEV (reference sequence). V shed 3 bases, J shed 7 bases, and the junction held 7 bases outside the gene matches. DNA of the CDR3: TGTGCCAGCAGTTTTTACCGGACAGGGGGCGCTGGCTACACCTTC. It yields the protein CASSFYRTGGAGYTF.

The chain combines TRBV9 with TRBJ2-1, with 9 bases lining up with TRBD2. The CDR3 totals 15 residues. CDR1 is SGDLS and CDR2 is YYNGEE in the germline V gene. V trimming: 3 bases; J trimming: 7 bases; junction bases outside the gene matches: 8. The CDR3 spells CASSASGGTTNEQFF. In DNA form, the CDR3 reads TGTGCCAGCAGCGCGAGCGGGGGGACTACAAATGAGCAGTTCTTC.

This clone was recorded only once. The chain combines TRBV15 with TRBJ1-1, with TRBD1 matching over 10 bases. Per germline, CDR1 LNHNV and CDR2 YYDKDF (reference sequence). V shed 6 bases, J shed 4 bases, and the junction held 2 bases outside the gene matches. The CDR3 contains 13 residues. The CDR3 DNA reads as TGTGCCACCAGGGGACAGGGGAGCACTGAAGCTTTCTTT. This gives the protein CATRGQGSTEAFF.

This clone was seen just once. The chain recombines TRBV7-9 with TRBJ1-2; tentative D call: TRBD1 (5 bases). The V and J ends lost 3 bases and 5 bases respectively, with 7 bases between them. The CDR3 is 12 amino acids. The germline gives CDR1 SEHNR, CDR2 FQNEAQ (reference sequence). CDR3 sequence reads: CASSFDRYGYTF. The CDR3 nucleotides are TGTGCCAGCAGCTTCGACAGATATGGCTACACCTTC.

The chain employs TRBV29-1 and TRBJ2-5, with TRBD2 identical over 15 bases. Per the germline V gene, CDR1 is SQVTM and CDR2 is ANQGSEA. This CDR3 is 15 amino acids long. With V trimmed by 7 bases and J by 7 bases, 10 bases remained unmatched. The CDR3 coding sequence is TGCAGCGGGACCGGACTAGCGGGGGGGGGTGGGACCCAGTACTTC. The encoded protein is CSGTGLAGGGGTQYF.

This clone was seen only once. The gene calls are TRBV6-5 and TRBJ2-7; 7 positions match TRBD1. J was trimmed by 2 bases and V by 4 bases; bases with no gene match: 5. This CDR3 contains 14 residues. Per germline, CDR1 MNHEY and CDR2 SVGAGI. The CDR3 region is CASSFGDRAYEQYF. The CDR3 nucleotides are TGTGCCAGCAGTTTCGGGGACAGAGCCTACGAGCAGTACTTC.

This rearrangement joins TRBV9 to TRBJ1-1; the match to TRBD1 covers 7 bases. CDR1 and CDR2 from the germline V gene are SGDLS and YYNGEE. The CDR3 totals 16 residues. The J segment lost 1 base and the V segment lost 0 bases, leaving 6 bases of the junction unmatched. In DNA form, the CDR3 reads TGTGCCAGCAGCGTAGGGAACAGGGGATCGAACACTGAAGCTTTCTTT. Protein product: CASSVGNRGSNTEAFF.

The chain carries TRBV9 and TRBJ2-5; D might be TRBD2 (5 bases). The germline V and J ends were trimmed by 0 bases and 1 base, with 7 bases remaining between them. Germline-derived CDR1 and CDR2 are SGDLS and YYNGEE. The CDR3 is made up of 14 amino acids. The CDR3 region has the DNA TGTGCCAGCAGCGTAGGGGGAGTCCAAGAGACCCAGTACTTC. It translates to CASSVGGVQETQYF. Full variable domain (rest looked up from reference TRBV9 and TRBJ2-5): DSGVTQTPKHLITATGQRVTLRCSPRSGDLSVYWYQQSLDQGLQFLIQYYNGEERAKGNILERFSAQQFPDLHSELNLSSLELGDSALYFCASSVGGVQETQYFGPGTRLLVL.

About this clone: Additional DNA sequences in this sample encode the identical CDR3. The chain combines TRBV2 with TRBJ2-1, with D possibly matching TRBD2 (6 bases). This CDR3 is built from 15 residues. Germline assignment: CDR1 SNHLY and CDR2 FYNNEI. V was clipped by 6 bases and J by 5 bases, with 17 bases between them. The CDR3 DNA reads as TGTGCCAGCAGGCTGGCGGGGCTTAGTGACAATGAGCAGTTCTTC. Translating it yields CASRLAGLSDNEQFF.

This clone came up once. The rearrangement joins TRBV5-4 to TRBJ1-1; D might be TRBD1 (6 bases). Germline assignment: CDR1 SGHNT and CDR2 YYREEE (reference sequence). CDR3 length: 15 amino acids. V lost 4 bases, J lost 2 bases, and 15 bases lay in between. This CDR3 is CASSPVTGPNTEAFF. The CDR3 bases are TGTGCCAGCAGCCCAGTCACAGGGCCCAACACTGAAGCTTTCTTT. The variable domain in full, with the rest retrieved from reference TRBV5-4 and TRBJ1-1, is ETGVTQSPTHLIKTRGQQVTLRCSSQSGHNTVSWYQQALGQGPQFIFQYYREEENGRGNFPPRFSGLQFPNYSSELNVNALELDDSALYLCASSPVTGPNTEAFFGQGTRLTVV.

The rearrangement uses TRBV7-3 and TRBJ2-5, with TRBD2 matching 10 bases. V shed 4 bases, J shed 5 bases, and the junction held 7 bases outside the gene matches. The CDR3 is 15 amino acids. Germline CDR1 is SGHTA and CDR2 is FQGTGA. The CDR3 spells CASSSERGGLETQYF. The DNA for the CDR3 is TGTGCCAGCAGCTCAGAGCGGGGGGGCCTTGAGACCCAGTACTTC.

CDR3 DNA sequence: TGTGCCAGCAGCCGGCGGGGGGACAGGGGTAGTTGGGATGAGCAGTTCTTC. It codes for CASSRRGDRGSWDEQFF. The genes are TRBV7-9 and TRBJ2-1; 10 positions match TRBD1. V shed 5 bases and J 8 bases; nucleotides not matched to a gene: 15. Germline assignment: CDR1 SEHNR and CDR2 FQNEAQ (reference sequence). The CDR3 contains 17 residues.

This clone was picked up a small number of times. The CDR3 is CASSVGQSGYEQYF. Here the CDR3 DNA reads TGTGCCAGCAGTGTGGGACAGAGCGGCTACGAGCAGTACTTC. The genes are TRBV6-5 and TRBJ2-7; 7 nucleotides agree with TRBD1. The CDR3 is made up of 14 amino acids. CDR1 MNHEY and CDR2 SVGAGI come from the germline V gene. V lost 5 bases to trimming and J lost 3 bases; unmatched junction nucleotides: 7.

This chain uses TRBV7-9 with TRBJ1-1; no clear D. Germline V gives CDR1 SEHNR, CDR2 FQNEAQ (reference sequence). V gave up 2 bases and J gave up 2 bases, with 6 bases separating them. The CDR3 runs 13 residues. The CDR3 nucleotides read TGTGCCAGCAGCTTACAGGCTAACACTGAAGCTTTCTTT. This encodes CASSLQANTEAFF. Drawing the rest from reference TRBV7-9 and TRBJ1-1, the complete variable domain is DTGVSQNPRHKITKRGQNVTFRCDPISEHNRLYWYRQTLGQGPEFLTYFQNEAQLEKSRLLSDRFSAERPKGSFSTLEIQRTEQGDSAMYLCASSLQANTEAFFGQGTRLTVV.

The chain is built from TRBV10-1 and TRBJ2-1, with 7 bases fitting TRBD1. Germline lookup yields CDR1 WNHNN and CDR2 SYGVQD (reference sequence). The V gene end was trimmed by 5 bases and the J gene end by 15 bases; junction bases not matched to a gene: 7. The CDR3 runs to 11 residues. The CDR3 region is CASSQTGTLFF. For the CDR3, the DNA is TGCGCCAGCAGTCAGACAGGGACGTTGTTCTTC.

This chain uses TRBV7-9 with TRBJ1-1; TRBD1 is a possible D gene (5 bases). V lost 1 base and J 3 bases, leaving 12 bases between the germline ends. Germline V gene lookup returns CDR1 SEHNR and CDR2 FQNEAQ (reference sequence). This CDR3 is 15 amino acids long. CDR3 in DNA: TGTGCCAGCAGCTTAGGGGGCAGGGCCGACACTGAAGCTTTCTTT. This encodes CASSLGGRADTEAFF.

The chain joins TRBV6-5 to TRBJ1-1, with TRBD1 as a possible D gene (6 bases). The germline V and J ends were trimmed by 2 bases and 2 bases, with 12 bases remaining between them. Looked up from germline, CDR1 is MNHEY and CDR2 is SVGAGI. This CDR3 spans 15 amino acids. The DNA of the CDR3 is TGTGCCAGCAGTTACCTCGGGACATCCAACACTGAAGCTTTCTTT. Amino acids: CASSYLGTSNTEAFF.

The rearrangement joins TRBV6-6 to TRBJ1-2; no clear D gene. Trimming left V 2 bases short and J 8 bases short, with 9 bases between. CDR3 length: 12 amino acids. CDR1 and CDR2 (germline): MNHNY, SVGAGI (reference sequence). CDR3 sequence reads: CASSYPLGGYTF. CDR3 nucleotides: TGTGCCAGCAGTTACCCCCTCGGGGGCTACACCTTC.

The chain is built from TRBV6-5 and TRBJ2-7; the D gene is possibly TRBD1 (6 bases). In germline, CDR1 is MNHEY, CDR2 SVGAGI. With 4 bases removed from V and 6 bases from J, the gap between germline ends came to 19 bases. The CDR3 loop spans 15 amino acids. This CDR3 reads CASSFTQGPSGEQYF. The CDR3 coding sequence is TGTGCCAGCAGTTTCACACAGGGCCCAAGCGGCGAGCAGTACTTC.

The chain uses TRBV5-1 and TRBJ1-1; D unresolved. With 3 bases removed from V and 5 bases from J, the gap between germline ends came to 17 bases. The CDR3 has 15 residues. CDR1 is SGHRS and CDR2 is YFSETQ in the germline V gene. The CDR3: CASSSNSPPETEAFF. In DNA, the CDR3 is TGCGCCAGCAGCTCCAACAGTCCCCCTGAGACTGAAGCTTTCTTT.

This chain connects TRBV9 to TRBJ2-3; 8 nucleotides agree with TRBD2. V was clipped by 0 bases and J by 2 bases; unmatched bases: 8. The germline CDR1 and CDR2 sequences are SGDLS and YYNGEE. CDR3 length equals 17 residues. This CDR3 is CASSVGWLAGSTDTQYF. CDR3 DNA sequence: TGTGCCAGCAGCGTAGGGTGGCTAGCGGGCTCCACAGATACGCAGTATTTT.

The V gene is TRBV5-6, the J gene TRBJ2-1; 12 nucleotides agree with TRBD1. V shed 4 bases and J 8 bases; nucleotides not matched to a gene: 7. The CDR3 covers 15 residues. The germline CDR1 and CDR2 sequences are SGHDT and YYEEEE. The CDR3 DNA reads as TGTGCCAGCAGCGCCCCGGGACAGGGGGCCTATGAGCAGTTCTTC. Protein product: CASSAPGQGAYEQFF. Full variable domain (outside the CDR3, taken from reference TRBV5-6 and TRBJ2-1): DAGVTQSPTHLIKTRGQQVTLRCSPKSGHDTVSWYQQALGQGPQFIFQYYEEEERQRGNFPDRFSGHQFPNYSSELNVNALLLGDSALYLCASSAPGQGAYEQFFGPGTRLTVL.